The 21 T cell receptor beta chains below all came from one sample that was sequenced in a study of blood T cell repertoires in COVID-19. Clones were sequenced by immunoSEQ multiplex PCR, and TCRdb holds only the in-frame ones, with some missing. The repertoire holds about 150,000 clones, with roughly 87% as singletons. Sequences were obtained from peripheral blood. All receptors come from a human donor in a cohort sampled during active COVID-19.

This chain links TRBV28 with TRBJ1-5; TRBD1 matches at 8 bases. Trimming took 5 bases from V and 7 from J; bases not matched to a gene: 4. The CDR3 extends over 13 amino acids. CDR1 and CDR2 from the germline V gene are MDHEN and SYDVKM. CDR3 amino acids: CASSLTGVQPQHF. DNA of the CDR3: TGTGCCAGCAGTCTGACAGGGGTCCAGCCCCAGCATTTT. Using reference TRBV28 and TRBJ1-5 for the parts outside the CDR3, the full variable domain is DVKVTQSSRYLVKRTGEKVFLECVQDMDHENMFWYRQDPGLGLRLIYFSYDVKMKEKGDIPEGYSVSREKKERFSLILESASTNQTSMYLCASSLTGVQPQHFGDGTRLSIL.

V is TRBV18 and J is TRBJ2-2; D is unresolved. Trimming left V 5 bases short and J 1 base short, with 11 bases between. The CDR3 has 15 residues. Per germline, CDR1 KGHSH and CDR2 LQKENI. The CDR3 sequence is CASSSDRRNTGELFF. The CDR3 nucleotides read TGTGCCAGCTCAAGCGATCGGAGGAACACCGGGGAGCTGTTTTTT.

This rearrangement joins TRBV6-1 to TRBJ1-5; 9 positions match TRBD1. Germline lookup yields CDR1 MNHNS and CDR2 SASEGT. J was trimmed by 7 bases and V by 3 bases; bases with no gene match: 1. The CDR3 has 13 residues. CDR3 nucleotide sequence: TGTGCCAGCAGTGACGACAGGGGGCAGCCCCAGCATTTT. This encodes CASSDDRGQPQHF.

V gene TRBV9 combines with J gene TRBJ2-6; 8 bases match TRBD1. Germline CDR1 and CDR2: SGDLS and YYNGEE. V lost 3 bases, J lost 3 bases, and 11 bases stayed unmatched. CDR3 length: 18 amino acids. The CDR3 is CASSASWAGGYGANVLTF. The DNA for the CDR3 is TGTGCCAGCAGCGCCAGTTGGGCAGGGGGCTATGGGGCCAACGTCCTGACTTTC.

The V call is TRBV6-5, the J call TRBJ2-7; 7 bases are shared with TRBD1. The V and J ends lost 6 bases and 4 bases, in that order; junction bases with no gene match: 9. The CDR3 sequence is 14 residues long. Germline lookup yields CDR1 MNHEY and CDR2 SVGAGI. The CDR3 sequence: CASSPSRGRYEQYF. The CDR3 DNA is TGTGCCAGCAGCCCGAGCAGGGGGAGATACGAGCAGTACTTC.

The chain has TRBV4-1 and TRBJ1-1; D not certain. CDR1 and CDR2 (germline): MGHRA, YSYEKL. V shed 1 base and J shed 3 bases, with 6 bases lying between them. The CDR3 spans 13 residues. CDR3 in DNA: TGCGCCAGCAGCCAAGGGCGGGACACTGAAGCTTTCTTT. Translated, it gives CASSQGRDTEAFF.

This chain uses TRBV28 with TRBJ1-6; 7 bases match TRBD1. The ends lost 6 bases at V and 10 bases at J; junction bases unmatched: 9. The CDR3 has 14 amino acids. Germline V gene sequence: CDR1 MDHEN, CDR2 SYDVKM. The CDR3 spells CASSTDRVSSPLHF. The CDR3 DNA reads as TGTGCCAGCAGCACCGACAGGGTTAGCTCACCCCTCCACTTT.

The chain joins TRBV10-2 to TRBJ2-7; 10 nucleotides line up with TRBD2. CDR3 length equals 16 residues. Germline V gives CDR1 WSHSY, CDR2 SAAADI. V lost 2 bases and J lost 5; bases outside the gene matches: 9. CDR3 sequence (DNA): TGCGCCAGCAGTGAGGCTAGCGGGGGTGGTTTGGACGAGCAGTACTTC. Residues: CASSEASGGGLDEQYF.

This rearrangement joins TRBV5-4 to TRBJ2-7; 12 positions agree with TRBD2. CDR1 SGHNT and CDR2 YYREEE come from the germline V gene (reference sequence). The CDR3 has 13 residues. Trimming removed 9 bases from V and 1 base from J; junction bases left unmatched: 2. The CDR3 reads CATGTSGSYEQYF. CDR3 DNA: TGTGCCACCGGGACTAGCGGGTCCTACGAGCAGTACTTC. Complete variable domain (other parts from reference TRBV5-4 and TRBJ2-7): ETGVTQSPTHLIKTRGQQVTLRCSSQSGHNTVSWYQQALGQGPQFIFQYYREEENGRGNFPPRFSGLQFPNYSSELNVNALELDDSALYLCATGTSGSYEQYFGPGTRLTVT.

V and J are TRBV28 and TRBJ2-7; 8 bases map to TRBD1. Germline V lookup: CDR1 MDHEN, CDR2 SYDVKM. The junction had 5 bases not matched to a gene; V was cut back by 8 bases and J by 2 bases. This CDR3 region has 13 residues. Here the CDR3 DNA reads TGTGCCAGCCAGACAGGGGCACCCTACGAGCAGTACTTC. The encoded protein is CASQTGAPYEQYF.

The chain employs TRBV6-5 and TRBJ2-1, with a tentative D call TRBD2 (6 bases). V lost 1 base, J lost 3 bases, and 10 bases lay in between. The germline CDR1 and CDR2 sequences are MNHEY and SVGAGI. The CDR3 spans 15 residues. CDR3 protein: CASSYYGGNYNEQFF. Written as DNA, the CDR3 is TGTGCCAGCAGTTACTATGGGGGGAACTACAATGAGCAGTTCTTC.

This chain joins TRBV11-3 and TRBJ2-7; D unresolved. Germline assignment: CDR1 SGHNT and CDR2 YENEEA. Deletions cut 1 base from V and 4 bases from J, with 5 bases between. The CDR3 length is 12 residues. Written as DNA, the CDR3 is TGTGCCAGCAGCTTAGGGCATTACGAGCAGTACTTC. Translating gives CASSLGHYEQYF.

The chain has TRBV27 and TRBJ2-7, with D possibly being TRBD2 (5 bases). Germline values: CDR1 MNHEY, CDR2 SMNVEV (reference sequence). The CDR3 spans 16 residues. V lost 2 bases, J lost 3 bases, and 17 bases lay in between. CDR3 protein: CASSLALTRGHYEQYF. In DNA form, the CDR3 reads TGTGCCAGCAGTTTAGCGTTGACCCGGGGTCACTACGAGCAGTACTTC.

This rearrangement joins TRBV28 to TRBJ1-2; TRBD1 agrees at 10 bases. The germline V gene encodes CDR1 MDHEN and CDR2 SYDVKM. J lost 7 bases, V lost 7 bases, and 6 bases had no gene match. The CDR3 runs to 13 residues. Written as DNA, the CDR3 is TGTGCCAGCATTAGCCGGGACAGGGGTGGCTACACCTTC. It yields the protein CASISRDRGGYTF.

The chain joins TRBV5-1 to TRBJ2-1; TRBD2 matches at 9 bases. Germline V CDR1 and CDR2: SGHRS, YFSETQ. The ends lost 4 bases at V and 5 bases at J; junction bases unmatched: 4. This CDR3 contains 14 residues. The CDR3 protein is CASSPTSGNNEQFF. CDR3 DNA sequence: TGCGCCAGCAGCCCGACTAGCGGAAACAATGAGCAGTTCTTC.

The V gene is TRBV2, the J gene TRBJ2-3; possible D gene TRBD2, 5 bases. This CDR3 has 13 residues. Germline V lookup: CDR1 SNHLY, CDR2 FYNNEI. Trimming shortened V by 7 bases and J by 5 bases, and 13 bases separated the two germline ends. CDR3 nucleotides: TGTGCCAGCAACGGACTCCTTAAAGATACGCAGTATTTT. Translation gives CASNGLLKDTQYF.

The rearrangement links TRBV14 to TRBJ1-2; perhaps TRBD1 as D (6 bases). Deletions cut 4 bases from V and 8 bases from J, with 20 bases between. CDR1 is SGHDN, CDR2 FVKESK, per germline. The CDR3 sequence is 15 residues long. The CDR3 nucleotides are TGTGCCAGCAGCCGCCGATCAGGGGCTCTAGAAGGCTACACCTTC. Its protein product is CASSRRSGALEGYTF.

The chain carries TRBV2 and TRBJ2-1; 12 bases match TRBD2. The CDR3 is 18 residues long. The ends lost 2 bases at V and 4 bases at J; junction bases unmatched: 9. Germline loops: CDR1 SNHLY, CDR2 FYNNEI. CDR3 region: CASSELLLAGGLYNEQFF. The CDR3 DNA reads as TGTGCCAGCAGTGAACTCTTACTAGCGGGAGGATTATACAATGAGCAGTTCTTC. The complete variable domain, with remaining parts taken from reference TRBV2 and TRBJ2-1, reads EPEVTQTPSHQVTQMGQEVILRCVPISNHLYFYWYRQILGQKVEFLVSFYNNEISEKSEIFDDQFSVERPDGSNFTLKIRSTKLEDSAMYFCASSELLLAGGLYNEQFFGPGTRLTVL.

The chain is built from TRBV4-2 and TRBJ2-1, with 10 positions matching TRBD2. CDR3 length: 16 amino acids. Trimming took 4 bases from V and 7 from J; bases not matched to a gene: 10. Germline V gene data show CDR1 as LGHNA and CDR2 as YNFKEQ. CDR3 bases: TGTGCCAGCAGCCCCTCTGGACTAGCGGTAGCTAATGAGCAGTTCTTC. Protein product: CASSPSGLAVANEQFF.

J is TRBJ1-5 and V is TRBV27; 9 bases are shared with TRBD1. Unmatched junction bases numbered 12, after V lost 4 bases and J lost 2 bases. This CDR3 has 18 amino acids. The germline CDR1 and CDR2 sequences are MNHEY and SMNVEV (reference sequence). The CDR3 region is CASSSPGQGRICNQPQHF. Written as DNA, the CDR3 is TGTGCCAGCAGTTCGCCGGGACAGGGTAGGATATGCAATCAGCCCCAGCATTTT.

The rearrangement joins TRBV4-1 to TRBJ2-7; TRBD2 might be the D (6 bases). Germline V gene data show CDR1 as MGHRA and CDR2 as YSYEKL. CDR3 size: 17 residues. Trimming shortened V by 1 base and J by 0 bases, and 16 bases separated the two germline ends. CDR3 in amino acids: CASSQAFLGGFSYEQYF. The CDR3 DNA is TGCGCCAGCAGCCAAGCGTTTTTGGGGGGTTTCTCCTACGAGCAGTACTTC.